The clone carrying this T cell receptor beta chain was observed at least ten times. The data originate from a study of regulatory T cells in long-lasting Graves disease. CDR3-region Arm-PCR and iRepertoire HTBI primers produced the TCR beta libraries. TCRdb processed the multiplex PCR reads anew with MiXCR; each CDR3 protein has one entry. Here the sample spans 350,000 to 450,000 distinct CDR3 sequences, 15% being singletons. Regarding time point: newly diagnosed GD, antithyroid drugs for less than 3 months. PBMC-extracted RNA yielded the TCR library. The data also belong to a second study, concerning T cells in Graves' hyperthyroidism and ophthalmopathy.

The sequenced sample was peripheral blood mononuclear cells (PBMCs), obtained at new diagnosis, from a patient treated with antithyroid drugs. This receptor was identified in a woman in her thirties with Graves disease.

CDR3 coding DNA: TGTGCCAGCAGCGTAGAGAGCGGCACAGATACGCAGTATTTT. This translates into CASSVESGTDTQYF. This sequence joins TRBV9 and TRBJ2-3; D unresolved. The germline V and J ends were trimmed by 0 bases and 1 base, with 6 bases remaining between them. This CDR3 region has 14 residues. Germline assignment: CDR1 SGDLS and CDR2 YYNGEE.